These T cell receptor beta chains were read from a single sample in a study of blood T cell repertoires in COVID-19. Clones were read by immunoSEQ multiplex PCR, and TCRdb kept only the in-frame ones, dropping some. The sample has hundreds of thousands of clones, 80% to 90% seen once. Specimen: PBMCs or T cells enriched from blood (not recorded which). The receptor source for this set is a woman aged 18-29 years who had recovered from COVID-19. Each CDR3 is given with its conserved first and last residue. Each record gives: clone size, D gene, J gene, V gene, CDR3 DNA, CDR3 protein. A D gene is named only where the DNA matches it firmly. Only some rows state a clone size, as once, few, many or a class for expanded clones.

>-|-|TRBJ2-4|TRBV19
TGTGCCAGTAGTATCCGACACAACTGGAAGGACATTCAGTACTTC
CASSIRHNWKDIQYF
>-|TRBD1|TRBJ2-1|TRBV7-9
TGTGCCAGCAGCTTATTCCGGGACAGGTTTTTTCATGAGCAGTTCTTC
CASSLFRDRFFHEQFF
>-|-|TRBJ1-5|TRBV2
TGTGCCAGCAGTGAAAGAACGGGGGATCAGCCCCAGCATTTT
CASSERTGDQPQHF
>-|-|TRBJ1-6|TRBV12-3/TRBV12-4
TGTGCCAGCAGTTTTTCTGAGACACCCCTCCACTTT
CASSFSETPLHF
>-|TRBD2|TRBJ2-7|TRBV27
TGTGCCAGCAGTTTAGGACTAGCGTCCTACGAGCAGTACTTC
CASSLGLASYEQYF
>-|TRBD2|TRBJ2-7|TRBV7-3
TGTGCCAGCAGCTTATCGGGGGGGATCGACGAGCAGTACTTC
CASSLSGGIDEQYF
>-|-|TRBJ2-2|TRBV27
TGTGCCAGCAAACCAGACGGGTACACCGGGGAGCTGTTTTTT
CASKPDGYTGELFF
>-|-|TRBJ2-5|TRBV7-2
TGTGCCAGCAGCTTAGCGTCGGGAGTGGCAGAGACCCAGTACTTC
CASSLASGVAETQYF
>-|-|TRBJ2-7|TRBV6-4
TGTGCCAGCAGAGACACGGGAAGGTACTTC
CASRDTGRYF
>-|TRBD1|TRBJ1-2|TRBV15
TGTGCCACCAGCAGAGATCCCACAGGGGGAGGTGGCTACACCTTC
CATSRDPTGGGGYTF
>-|TRBD2|TRBJ2-1|TRBV19
TGTGCCAGTAGTACCACCCCCCAACACCTCGGACTAGCGGGCACCTACAATGAGCAGTTCTTC
CASSTTPQHLGLAGTYNEQFF
>-|TRBD1|TRBJ1-1|TRBV9
TGTGCCAGCAGCATCTCACAGGGGGGCACTGAAGCTTTCTTT
CASSISQGGTEAFF
>-|TRBD2|TRBJ2-1|TRBV6-5
TGTGCCAGCACGGCGGGAGTCAATGAGCAGTTCTTC
CASTAGVNEQFF
>-|TRBD2|TRBJ2-3|TRBV5-4
TGTGCCAGCAGAATAGCGGGAGGGCCTCGAGATACGCAGTATTTT
CASRIAGGPRDTQYF
>-|TRBD2|TRBJ2-7|TRBV27
TGTGCCAGCAGTTTAGCCCCTAGCGGGGTGAGCTCCTACGAGCAGTACTTC
CASSLAPSGVSSYEQYF
>once|-|TRBJ1-6|TRBV6-4
TGTGCCAGCAATGGGGCAGGGCTTTCCAGCTCCTATAATTCACCCCTCCACTTT
CASNGAGLSSSYNSPLHF
>-|-|TRBJ1-1|TRBV5-4
TGTGCCAGCAGCATAGACAGGAACACTGAAGCTTTCTTT
CASSIDRNTEAFF
>-|TRBD1|TRBJ2-1|TRBV15
TGTGCCACCAGCAGAGGCGGACAGGGGAGGAACAATGAGCAGTTCTTC
CATSRGGQGRNNEQFF
>once|-|TRBJ2-3|TRBV24-1
TGTGCCACCAGTGATTTGGTTAGAGATACGCAGTATTTT
CATSDLVRDTQYF
>-|-|TRBJ2-1|TRBV5-1
TGCGCCAGCAGCTTTACAGGGACGAGGGAGCAGTTCTTC
CASSFTGTREQFF
>-|TRBD1|TRBJ2-7|TRBV7-2
TGTGCCAGCAGCTTACCCGCAGGGGGCTACGAGCAGTACTTC
CASSLPAGGYEQYF
>-|TRBD2|TRBJ2-3|TRBV9
TGTGCCAGCAGCGTAGACCCCAAAACTAGCGGGAGTTTGTCAGATACGCAGTATTTT
CASSVDPKTSGSLSDTQYF
>-|-|TRBJ1-2|TRBV30
TGTGCCTGGAGTGTACGGGATGGCTACACCTTC
CAWSVRDGYTF
>-|-|TRBJ2-2|TRBV7-8
TGTGCCAGCAGCCGAGTGGGGGGCACCGGGGAGCTGTTTTTT
CASSRVGGTGELFF
>-|TRBD2|TRBJ2-3|TRBV7-3
TGTGCCAGCAGCTCGACTAGCGGGGGAGATACGCAGTATTTT
CASSSTSGGDTQYF
>-|-|TRBJ1-4|TRBV5-5
TGTGCCAGCAGCTTTTTAGACACCGCCGAAAAACTGTTTTTT
CASSFLDTAEKLFF